This T cell receptor (beta chain) is drawn from a study of blood T cell repertoires in COVID-19. Overall study: Sources were T cells, B-cell-depleted T cells, or PBMCs; the material itself was cDNA or gDNA.

The method was immunoSEQ multiplex PCR; TCRdb's version includes in-frame clones alone and lacks a portion of them. The sample holds roughly 97,000 clones, about four fifths seen once. Worth noting for this clone: The identical CDR3 is also encoded by other nucleotide sequences in the sample.

The CDR3 is 15 residues long. V gave up 3 bases and J gave up 3 bases, with 13 bases separating them. Germline V gene sequence: CDR1 MDHEN, CDR2 SYDVKM. This receptor was identified in a man aged 60-69 years with acute or convalescent COVID-19. The sample was peripheral blood. The chain combines TRBV28 with TRBJ2-3; weak D call: TRBD2 (6 bases). CDR3 sequence reads: CASSFSLGGTDTQYF. DNA for the CDR3: TGTGCCAGCAGTTTCTCGCTTGGGGGGACAGATACGCAGTATTTT. The whole variable domain, remainder taken from reference TRBV28 and TRBJ2-3, is DVKVTQSSRYLVKRTGEKVFLECVQDMDHENMFWYRQDPGLGLRLIYFSYDVKMKEKGDIPEGYSVSREKKERFSLILESASTNQTSMYLCASSFSLGGTDTQYFGPGTRLTVL.